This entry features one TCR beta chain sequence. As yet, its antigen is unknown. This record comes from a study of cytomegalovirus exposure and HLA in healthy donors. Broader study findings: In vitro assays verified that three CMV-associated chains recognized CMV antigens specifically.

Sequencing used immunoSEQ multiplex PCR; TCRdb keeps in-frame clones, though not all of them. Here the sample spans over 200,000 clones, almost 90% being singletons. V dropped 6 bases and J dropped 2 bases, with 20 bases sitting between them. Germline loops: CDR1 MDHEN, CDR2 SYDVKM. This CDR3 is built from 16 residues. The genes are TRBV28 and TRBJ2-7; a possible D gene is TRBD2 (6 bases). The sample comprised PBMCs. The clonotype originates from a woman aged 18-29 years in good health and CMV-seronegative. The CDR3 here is CASSKLGDGGTYEQYF. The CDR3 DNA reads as TGTGCCAGCAGCAAACTCGGGGACGGAGGGACCTACGAGCAGTACTTC.